The 21 T cell receptor beta chains reported below all come from one sample, sequenced in a study of cytomegalovirus exposure and HLA in healthy donors. Generated by immunoSEQ multiplex PCR, the TCRdb table keeps only in-frame clones and is missing some. The repertoire holds 150,000 to 200,000 clones, 84% seen once, with around 6.7% in the top ten. The sequencing input was PBMCs. The source of these receptors is a man between 18 and 35 years old in good health and CMV-seropositive.

CDR3 DNA sequence: TGTGCCAGCTCATACCTTAAACAGGGGCAAGAGACCCAGTACTTC. It specifies CASSYLKQGQETQYF. The gene calls are TRBV18 and TRBJ2-5; TRBD1 matches at 7 bases. CDR1 is KGHSH and CDR2 is LQKENI in the germline V gene. V lost 5 bases and J lost 2; bases outside the gene matches: 8. The CDR3 extends over 15 amino acids.

This clone was counted once. This chain links TRBV5-1 with TRBJ2-2, with TRBD1 matching 8 bases. Germline values: CDR1 SGHRS, CDR2 YFSETQ. V dropped 4 bases and J dropped 0; count of bases not matched to a gene: 14. This CDR3 region has 19 residues. The CDR3 DNA sequence: TGCGCCAGCAGCACGGTGACTAGGACAGGGAGGACGAACACCGGGGAGCTGTTTTTT. Translation: CASSTVTRTGRTNTGELFF.

The rearrangement joins TRBV2 to TRBJ1-1; tentative D call: TRBD1 (6 bases). Trimming shortened V by 8 bases and J by 1 base, and 14 bases separated the two germline ends. The CDR3 has 14 amino acids. CDR1 SNHLY and CDR2 FYNNEI come from the germline V gene. CDR3 in amino acids: CASGSGTPNTEAFF. CDR3 DNA: TGTGCCAGCGGCTCCGGGACACCGAACACTGAAGCTTTCTTT.

This clone was counted between two and nine times. CDR3 loop: CSVVGKGQPQHF. DNA of the CDR3: TGCAGCGTTGTTGGAAAGGGGCAGCCCCAGCATTTT. The chain combines TRBV29-1 with TRBJ1-5; D perhaps matches TRBD1 (5 bases). Trimming stripped 4 bases from V and 7 bases from J, with 11 bases between. CDR1 SQVTM and CDR2 ANQGSEA come from the germline V gene. The CDR3 extends over 12 amino acids.

The V and J genes are TRBV9 and TRBJ2-1; 12 bases agree with TRBD2. Looked up from germline, CDR1 is SGDLS and CDR2 is YYNGEE. The CDR3 runs 14 residues. The trim removed 6 bases at V and 7 bases at J, leaving 5 bases unmatched. CDR3 nucleotides: TGTGCCAGCACTTTGACTAGCGGGAGAAATGAGCAGTTCTTC. Its translation is CASTLTSGRNEQFF.

The gene calls are TRBV7-8 and TRBJ2-7, with D maybe TRBD2 (7 bases). This CDR3 comprises 16 residues. From germline, CDR1 is SGHVS and CDR2 FQNEAQ. The V end was cut by 1 base, the J end by 7 bases, with 20 bases between. CDR3 loop: CASSLEGGERPWEQYF. In nucleotides, the CDR3 is TGTGCCAGCAGCTTAGAGGGGGGGGAGCGGCCGTGGGAGCAGTACTTC.

The chain combines TRBV5-6 with TRBJ2-5; 8 positions agree with TRBD2. The germline V gene has CDR1 SGHDT and CDR2 YYEEEE. The CDR3 spans 15 residues. V dropped 1 base and J dropped 4; count of bases not matched to a gene: 6. Here the CDR3 reads CASSLNGRGAETQYF. CDR3 nucleotide sequence: TGTGCCAGCAGCTTGAACGGGAGGGGGGCAGAGACCCAGTACTTC. Filled out from reference TRBV5-6 and TRBJ2-5, the complete variable domain reads DAGVTQSPTHLIKTRGQQVTLRCSPKSGHDTVSWYQQALGQGPQFIFQYYEEEERQRGNFPDRFSGHQFPNYSSELNVNALLLGDSALYLCASSLNGRGAETQYFGPGTRLLVL.

The rearrangement links TRBV19 to TRBJ2-1; 7 nucleotides line up with TRBD1. The CDR3 is 16 residues long. Per germline, CDR1 LNHDA and CDR2 SQIVND (reference sequence). V was clipped by 3 bases and J by 2 bases; unmatched bases: 7. This CDR3 reads CASSIETGTPYNEQFF. The CDR3 DNA reads TGTGCCAGTAGTATCGAGACAGGGACGCCCTACAATGAGCAGTTCTTC.

CDR3 nucleotide sequence: TGTGCCAGCAGGGAAGGGGACAGGGTTGCCGGGGAGCTGTTTTTT. It yields the protein CASREGDRVAGELFF. This rearrangement joins TRBV27 to TRBJ2-2, with 9 bases matching TRBD1. The V and J ends lost 6 bases and 6 bases, in that order; junction bases with no gene match: 8. CDR3 length: 15 residues. Per the germline V gene, CDR1 is MNHEY and CDR2 is SMNVEV (reference sequence).

V usage is TRBV4-3 and J usage is TRBJ2-6; 7 bases are shared with TRBD2. The CDR3 sequence is 19 residues long. Germline V gene sequence: CDR1 LGHNA, CDR2 YSLEER. V shed 0 bases, J shed 0 bases, and the junction held 8 bases outside the gene matches. CDR3 sequence: CASSQDLPGGSSGANVLTF. DNA for the CDR3: TGCGCCAGCAGCCAAGATCTTCCGGGAGGAAGCTCTGGGGCCAACGTCCTGACTTTC.

This clone has more than one count but fewer than ten. The chain couples TRBV9 to TRBJ2-2, with D unclear. Trimming left V 0 bases short and J 5 bases short, with 2 bases between. The CDR3 is made up of 12 amino acids. CDR1 SGDLS and CDR2 YYNGEE come from the germline V gene. The CDR3: CASSVATGELFF. DNA of the CDR3: TGTGCCAGCAGCGTAGCGACCGGGGAGCTGTTTTTT. Looking up the rest from reference TRBV9 and TRBJ2-2 gives the full variable domain: DSGVTQTPKHLITATGQRVTLRCSPRSGDLSVYWYQQSLDQGLQFLIQYYNGEERAKGNILERFSAQQFPDLHSELNLSSLELGDSALYFCASSVATGELFFGEGSRLTVL.

V and J are TRBV6-6 and TRBJ1-5; unclear D gene. Looked up from germline, CDR1 is MNHNY and CDR2 is SVGAGI (reference sequence). Trimming stripped 6 bases from V and 5 bases from J, with 8 bases between. The CDR3 has 12 amino acids. The DNA of the CDR3 is TGTGCCAGCAGATCCAGTGATCAGCCCCAGCATTTT. Amino acids: CASRSSDQPQHF.

This clone was recorded a few times. The V gene is TRBV27, the J gene TRBJ1-5; D not certain. The V gene lost 5 bases and the J gene lost 2 bases, with 10 bases spanning the gap. The germline V gene encodes CDR1 MNHEY and CDR2 SMNVEV (reference sequence). This CDR3 has 14 amino acids. CDR3 DNA: TGTGCCAGCAGTCCAATCGGGGGCAATCAGCCCCAGCATTTT. Translating it yields CASSPIGGNQPQHF.

The chain employs TRBV5-3 and TRBJ2-7, with 11 bases lining up with TRBD2. TRBV5-3 is reported as an ORF; its role is uncertain. The CDR3 has 16 amino acids. V shed 0 bases and J 7 bases; nucleotides not matched to a gene: 9. CDR3 coding DNA: TGTGCCAGAAGCTTGGTGTTGGGACTAGCGGCTGGAGAGCAGTACTTC. Translation gives CARSLVLGLAAGEQYF.

The CDR3, as DNA: TGCGCCAGCAGCTTGGACGGAGACTATAGCAATCAGCCCCAGCATTTT. This sequence encodes CASSLDGDYSNQPQHF. The chain recombines TRBV5-1 with TRBJ1-5; D ambiguous. There are 16 residues in the CDR3. Germline V gives CDR1 SGHRS, CDR2 YFSETQ. V was clipped by 0 bases and J by 0 bases, with 10 bases between them.

This rearrangement joins TRBV27 to TRBJ2-5, with D maybe TRBD1 (6 bases). The V gene's germline CDR1 is MNHEY and CDR2 SMNVEV (reference sequence). The ends were cut back, 7 bases at V and 4 bases at J, with 13 bases in the middle. The length of the CDR3 is 13 residues. The CDR3 sequence is CASTWDIRETQYF. The CDR3 DNA sequence: TGTGCCAGCACTTGGGACATTCGAGAGACCCAGTACTTC.

The rearrangement joins TRBV7-6 to TRBJ2-3, with TRBD2 as a possible D gene (6 bases). With 5 bases removed from V and 0 bases from J, the gap between germline ends came to 21 bases. The V gene's germline CDR1 is SGHVS and CDR2 FNYEAQ. The CDR3 is 18 residues long. The CDR3 DNA is TGTGCCAGCAGCCGTGGGCCCCCGGCGGGATCTAGCACAGATACGCAGTATTTT. It yields the protein CASSRGPPAGSSTDTQYF. Drawing the rest from reference TRBV7-6 and TRBJ2-3, the complete variable domain is GAGVSQSPRYKVTKRGQDVALRCDPISGHVSLYWYRQALGQGPEFLTYFNYEAQQDKSGLPNDRFSAERPEGSISTLTIQRTEQRDSAMYRCASSRGPPAGSSTDTQYFGPGTRLTVL.

The chain has TRBV7-6 and TRBJ1-1; D is unresolved. Germline assignment: CDR1 SGHVS and CDR2 FNYEAQ. CDR3 length equals 13 residues. Trimming took 5 bases from V and 0 from J, leaving 7 bases between them. CDR3 region: CASSQLLNTEAFF. For the CDR3, the DNA is TGTGCCAGCAGCCAACTCCTGAACACTGAAGCTTTCTTT.

The chain joins TRBV27 to TRBJ1-5; D may be TRBD1 (5 bases). V gave up 6 bases and J gave up 2 bases, with 23 bases separating them. The germline V gene encodes CDR1 MNHEY and CDR2 SMNVEV (reference sequence). The CDR3 length is 18 residues. The CDR3 DNA follows: TGTGCCAGCAGCGGTGGCCAGGGCCTAATTATAGGCAATCAGCCCCAGCATTTT. Its translation is CASSGGQGLIIGNQPQHF.

The V gene is TRBV30, the J gene TRBJ2-7; D call uncertain. The CDR3 is 12 amino acids. Trimming removed 4 bases from V and 2 bases from J, with 9 bases in between. Germline V gene data show CDR1 as GTSNPN and CDR2 as SVGIG (reference sequence). CDR3 coding DNA: TGTGCCTGGACGGTGGGCACCTACGAGCAGTACTTC. Protein sequence: CAWTVGTYEQYF.

The V and J genes are TRBV7-2 and TRBJ2-6, with a tentative D call TRBD2 (5 bases). The CDR3 consists of 18 residues. In germline, CDR1 is SGHTA, CDR2 FQGNSA. The V end was cut by 5 bases, the J end by 0 bases, with 17 bases between. DNA of the CDR3: TGTGCCAGCAGCCGTGACCGGGATTCCAACTCTGGGGCCAACGTCCTGACTTTC. Its translation: CASSRDRDSNSGANVLTF.